This is a list of T cell receptor beta chains from one sample in a study of shared clonotypes between healthy human individuals. Generated by immunoSEQ multiplex PCR, the TCRdb table keeps only in-frame clones and is missing some. This table has around 1.9 million clones, about 93% appearing once. The sample consisted of naive CD8+ T cells from PBMCs. These receptors all stem from a man aged 18 to 29 in good health. Some clones in this sample may be carry-over from other donors' samples. The CDR3 runs from the conserved cysteine through the conserved F or W. A D gene is named only where the DNA matches it firmly. Rows give clone size only sometimes, using once, few, many, or a class for an expanded clone.

>NA|TRBV19|TRBJ2-3|NA|14
CASSTPRRQDTQYF
TGTGCCAGTAGTACCCCCCGGAGGCAAGATACGCAGTATTTT
>TRBD1|TRBV7-9|TRBJ2-4|NA|14
CASADRENKNIQYF
TGTGCCAGCGCGGACAGGGAGAATAAAAACATTCAGTACTTC
>TRBD1|TRBV5-1|TRBJ2-1|once|14
CASTDWGQYNEQFF
TGCGCCAGCACTGATTGGGGACAGTACAATGAGCAGTTCTTC
>NA|TRBV27|TRBJ1-5|NA|16
CASSLSSGEREQPQHF
TGTGCCAGCAGTTTATCCAGCGGGGAGAGGGAGCAGCCCCAGCATTTT
>NA|TRBV18|TRBJ2-5|NA|13
CASSPLGEETQYF
TGTGCCAGCTCACCACTGGGTGAAGAGACCCAGTACTTC
>NA|TRBV28|TRBJ1-5|NA|11
CASSANQPQHF
TGTGCCAGCAGCGCCAATCAGCCCCAGCATTTT
>NA|TRBV15|TRBJ1-1|NA|15
CATSRERPLNTEAFF
TGTGCCACCAGCAGAGAACGTCCGCTTAACACTGAAGCTTTCTTT
>NA|TRBV27|TRBJ2-3|once|13
CASTYGGTDTQYF
TGTGCCAGCACCTACGGGGGCACAGATACGCAGTATTTT
>NA|TRBV19|TRBJ2-1|NA|15
CASREGLALGNEQFF
TGTGCCAGTAGGGAGGGCCTTGCTTTGGGGAATGAGCAGTTCTTC
>NA|TRBV5-1|TRBJ2-1|NA|14
CASSLADNSQKQFF
TGCGCCAGCTCCCTGGCCGATAATTCACAAAAGCAGTTCTTC
>TRBD1|TRBV2|TRBJ1-5|NA|15
CASSEAGTANQPQHF
TGTGCCAGCAGTGAAGCGGGGACAGCCAATCAGCCCCAGCATTTT
>NA|TRBV4-2|TRBJ1-2|NA|15
CASSPRPGAFYGYTF
TGTGCCAGCAGCCCCCGGCCGGGAGCCTTCTATGGCTACACCTTC
>NA|TRBV5-1|TRBJ2-2|NA|17
CASSLGRVRARSGELFF
TGCGCCAGCAGCTTGGGTCGGGTCCGAGCGAGGTCCGGGGAGCTGTTTTTT
>TRBD1|TRBV28|TRBJ1-2|NA|13
CASYNHRGGGYTF
TGTGCCAGCTACAACCACAGGGGGGGTGGCTACACCTTC
>NA|TRBV12-5|TRBJ2-1|NA|14
CASGLGAGYNEQFF
TGTGCTAGTGGTTTGGGGGCCGGATACAATGAGCAGTTCTTC
>TRBD2|TRBV28|TRBJ2-5|NA|14
CASTTTSRQETQYF
TGTGCCAGCACCACGACTAGCAGGCAAGAGACCCAGTACTTC
>NA|TRBV5-1|TRBJ2-7|NA|16
CASSLDPQLVTYEQYF
TGCGCCAGCAGCTTGGATCCCCAGTTGGTAACCTACGAGCAGTACTTC
>TRBD1|TRBV6-1|TRBJ1-4|NA|13
CGRRGQGNEKLFF
TGTGGAAGGCGGGGACAGGGGAATGAAAAACTGTTTTTT
>NA|TRBV27|TRBJ2-7|once|13
CASSSGGTYEQYF
TGTGCCAGCAGTTCTGGGGGAACCTACGAGCAGTACTTC
>NA|TRBV27|TRBJ2-7|NA|15
CASSYSAREGYEQYF
TGTGCCAGCAGTTATTCGGCCAGAGAAGGATACGAGCAGTACTTC
>NA|TRBV27|TRBJ1-4|NA|10
CATAWEKLFF
TGTGCCACCGCGTGGGAAAAACTGTTTTTT
>NA|TRBV30|TRBJ2-7|NA|12
CAWENLRYEQYF
TGTGCCTGGGAGAACCTCAGGTACGAGCAGTACTTC
>NA|TRBV7-9|TRBJ2-7|NA|14
CASSSGRSSYEQYF
TGTGCCAGCAGCTCGGGACGGAGCTCCTACGAGCAGTACTTC
>NA|TRBV23-1|TRBJ1-1|NA|12
CASSQSYLEAFF
TGCGCCAGCAGTCAATCGTACCTTGAAGCTTTCTTT
>NA|TRBV5-1|TRBJ2-5|NA|15
CASSLGNFDRETQYF
TGCGCCAGCAGCTTGGGTAACTTCGATCGAGAGACCCAGTACTTC
>NA|TRBV11-3|TRBJ2-1|NA|13
CASSSALHNEQFF
TGTGCCAGCAGTTCGGCCCTGCACAATGAGCAGTTCTTC
>NA|TRBV11-2|TRBJ2-7|NA|13
CASRHGLTYEQYF
TGTGCCAGCCGCCATGGGCTGACCTACGAGCAGTACTTC
>NA|TRBV28|TRBJ2-7|NA|12
CASRPRSYEQYF
TGTGCCAGCAGACCTCGATCCTACGAGCAGTACTTC